This record concerns one TCR beta chain sequence. These data are taken from a study of blood T cell repertoires in COVID-19. Study details: Material from acute and convalescent COVID-19 was sourced from the United States, Italy and Spain.

Repertoires were generated with immunoSEQ multiplex PCR, while TCRdb's copy carries only in-frame clones and drops some. The repertoire includes 30,000 to 40,000 clones, approximately 81% of them detected once, and roughly 15% sits in the top ten. Sequences were obtained from peripheral blood. This TCR was recovered from a human donor in a cohort sampled during active COVID-19.

CDR3 in DNA: TGTGCCAGCAGTGAAATGTGGACAGGAAGCTCCTACGAGCAGTACTTC. Translating it yields CASSEMWTGSSYEQYF. The rearrangement uses TRBV6-1 and TRBJ2-7, with 7 positions matching TRBD1. This CDR3 contains 16 residues. The germline V gene encodes CDR1 MNHNS and CDR2 SASEGT. Losses at the gene ends were 2 bases for V and 0 bases for J; bases not matched to a gene: 7.